This TCR beta chain was recorded in a study of spatial heterogeneity in lung cancer. Whole-study context: Sequence detection consistently recorded a greater number of beta-chain than alpha-chain sequences. Combinations of a unique TCR and a UMI were tallied in raw reads, and on average each appeared more than ten times. The study, taken as a whole, reports: Counts that tracked tumor mutation counts were those of expanded intratumoral alpha and beta TCRs.

This clonotype showed up many times. The antigen is undetermined. Time point described: sample taken at primary tumor resection. Unsorted whole RNA samples from tumor, nontumor lung or frozen PBMC were sequenced. This CDR3 region has 14 residues. Germline CDR1 and CDR2: DFQATT and SNEGSKA (reference sequence). Trimming cost V 3 bases and J 3 bases; bases outside gene matches: 7. Every TCR cDNA molecule carried a tag that served as a unique molecular identifier. TCRdb recomputed calls from the 5' RACE reads with MiXCR, one row per CDR3 protein. This sample has 15,000 to 20,000 distinct CDR3 sequences, with 5.5% to 8% found just once.

The rearrangement links TRBV20-1 to TRBJ2-7; TRBD2 matches 8 bases. The input for sequencing was lung tumor tissue, taken at surgery. This sequence was found in a female donor with early-stage non-small cell lung cancer. The CDR3 region is CSASPPAGVYEQYF. The CDR3 DNA follows: TGCAGTGCTAGCCCCCCAGCGGGGGTCTACGAGCAGTACTTC.